This T cell receptor beta chain was recovered during a study of T cell responses to AZD1222 COVID-19 vaccine (dated by TCRdb to about 2021). Study-wide context: AZD1222 recipients with second doses at about 4 weeks or about 12 weeks were pooled, because spike-specific TCR depth and breadth did not differ between schedules. A total of more than 230 trial participants underwent TCR sequencing, of whom approximately 210 received two doses of AZD1222 and about 25 received two doses of the MenACWY control vaccine. Trial participants were enrolled by age into 18-55, 56-69 and 70-plus year subgroups, with 148, 28 and 57 TCR-sequenced participants respectively. The study at large found these results: The 56-69-year group was small, and its depth increase did not reach significance, likely because of low power. Because no day 14 peak-response samples were available, the repertoires could be characterized only after the peak T cell response. Spike-specific TCR breadth and depth rose significantly after two AZD1222 doses compared with day 0 and with MenACWY recipients. Most participants were white British and females outnumbered males, and the authors suggested that clonal diversity may have been underestimated. Only 5 to 7 AZD1222 recipients were SARS-CoV-2 seropositive at baseline, limiting conclusions about previously exposed vaccinees. Epitopes outside the regions mutated in the B.1.351 and B.1.1.7 variants were reportedly recognized by nearly half of the unique spike-specific TCRs. CD4 TCRs associated with the vaccine covered the entire spike protein, and the dominant responses were in regions 160-218 and 743-854.

The CDR3 regions of human TCRbeta chains were subjected to immunosequencing. Turning to the authors' computational methods: TCRs in the repertoires were compared against a reference library of SARS-CoV-2-specific TCRs that had been generated with the MIRA antigen-specificity platform. Breadth was defined as the fraction of unique TCRs that were SARS-CoV-2-associated. Depth was defined as the fraction of total T cells that were SARS-CoV-2-associated. Using the MIRA data, every spike-specific TCR was mapped to the spike region that the TCR reacted to and assigned to either a CD4 or a CD8 class. Log10-transformed breadth and depth values were compared by one-way ANOVA with Sidak's multiple comparisons tests. The table was pulled from immuneACCESS by TCRdb, which kept in-frame rearrangements only. Such tables lose some clones; where checked, under half of the loss comes from unresolved V genes, and the rest has no known cause. The V and J calls and clone size come from that table; D and trimming were worked out from the DNA. Present in this sample are approximately 180,000 clones, about 92% of which were seen just once. About 2.8% of the sample comes from the top ten.

Of note for this clone: Its antigen is currently not known. No much larger clone is present one base from it, and per-base qualities are unavailable.

The label giving this sample's time point can be read as: baseline before first vaccination. Vaccinee samples were obtained from the UK trials COV001 and COV002, which included a single-blind randomized controlled phase 2/3 trial of AZD1222 (ChAdOx1 nCoV-19) in healthy adults. Trial participant PBMC samples were collected at day 0 and day 28 after the second dose for TCRbeta chain sequencing. The receptor comes from an adult in good health. This specimen consisted of peripheral blood, obtained on day 0 of AZD1222 vaccination.

The nucleotides read TGTGCCTGGAGTAGTCAAAACTATGGCTACACCTTC. Its protein is CAWSSQNYGYTF. The receptor chain draws on TRBV30 and TRBJ1-2, with no confidently assigned D gene. V loses 2 bases, J loses 2 bases, and the germline ends lie 6 bases apart. The cysteine opens and the phenylalanine closes a CDR3 of 12 amino acids. The only DNA kept is the CDR3, 36 bases in frame from the first base. Based on the germline V gene (reference sequence), the CDR1 and CDR2 sequences are GTSNPN and SVGIG.